A single TCR beta chain is shown here with its context. This sample stems from a study of shared clonotypes between healthy human individuals. The repertoire was sequenced with immunoSEQ multiplex PCR; TCRdb's copy has only in-frame clones and lacks some. The data hold hundreds of thousands of clones, with around 80% observed a single time. The CDR3 extends over 14 amino acids. Germline CDR1 reads MNHEY; CDR2 reads SVGAGI. The germline V and J ends were trimmed by 6 bases and 2 bases, with 14 bases remaining between them. The clonotype comes from a woman aged 40 to 55 in good health. Some clones in this sample may be carry-over from other donors' samples. The V and J genes are TRBV6-5 and TRBJ2-7, with a weak D call TRBD1 (6 bases). Material: PBMCs. The CDR3 region is CASRTRTVPYEQYF. Written as DNA, the CDR3 is TGTGCCAGCAGGACCCGGACAGTCCCCTACGAGCAGTACTTC.